This T cell receptor beta chain was observed in a study of blood T cell repertoires in COVID-19. Background on the study: Specimens from acute and convalescent COVID-19 originated in the United States, Italy and Spain. PBMCs, B-cell-depleted T cells, or T cells provided the cDNA or gDNA that made up the material.

Per the authors' pipeline: Scientists estimated how many nucleated cells there were by amplifying reference gene primers. The data were produced by immunoSEQ multiplex PCR, yet TCRdb's version contains in-frame clones alone and is incomplete. The DNA gave D and trimming, while V, J and clone size come from that table. The sample yields about 55,000 clones, around 85% seen once. This clone was seen just once. This sequence was found in a human donor in a cohort sampled during active COVID-19. The sequenced sample was peripheral blood.

CDR3 sequence: CASSLRSGPTDTQYF. The CDR3 region has the DNA TGTGCCAGCAGTTTACGAAGCGGGCCTACAGATACGCAGTATTTT. This chain connects TRBV28 to TRBJ2-3, with D perhaps matching TRBD2 (6 bases). This CDR3 is 15 amino acids long. The germline V and J ends were trimmed by 2 bases and 3 bases, with 12 bases remaining between them. Germline V lookup: CDR1 MDHEN, CDR2 SYDVKM.